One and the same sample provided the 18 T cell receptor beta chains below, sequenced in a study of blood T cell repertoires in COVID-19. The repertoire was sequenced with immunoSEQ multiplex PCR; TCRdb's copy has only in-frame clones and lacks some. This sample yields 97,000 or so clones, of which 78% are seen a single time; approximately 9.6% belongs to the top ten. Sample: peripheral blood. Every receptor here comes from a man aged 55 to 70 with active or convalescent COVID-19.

The CDR3 DNA is TGTGCCAGCAGCATCCTAGGATCCTACAATGAGCAGTTCTTC. Translating gives CASSILGSYNEQFF. This chain links TRBV5-4 with TRBJ2-1; no clear D. This CDR3 has 14 amino acids. CDR1 is SGHNT and CDR2 is YYREEE in the germline V gene (reference sequence). V lost 4 bases to trimming and J lost 1 base, with 9 bases between them.

CDR3 sequence reads: CASSLEDRNTEAFF. The CDR3, as DNA: TGTGCCAGCAGTTTAGAGGATCGGAACACTGAAGCTTTCTTT. This chain links TRBV28 with TRBJ1-1; no reliable D call. CDR1 is MDHEN, CDR2 SYDVKM, per germline. CDR3 length: 14 residues. V was clipped by 2 bases and J by 1 base, with 8 bases between them. Complete variable domain (other parts from reference TRBV28 and TRBJ1-1): DVKVTQSSRYLVKRTGEKVFLECVQDMDHENMFWYRQDPGLGLRLIYFSYDVKMKEKGDIPEGYSVSREKKERFSLILESASTNQTSMYLCASSLEDRNTEAFFGQGTRLTVV.

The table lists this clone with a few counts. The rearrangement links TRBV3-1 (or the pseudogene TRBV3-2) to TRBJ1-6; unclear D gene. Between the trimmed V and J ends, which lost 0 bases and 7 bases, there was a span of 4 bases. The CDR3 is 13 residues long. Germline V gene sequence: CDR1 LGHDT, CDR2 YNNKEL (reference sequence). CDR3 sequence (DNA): TGTGCCAGCAGCCAAGATCTCAATTCACCCCTCCACTTT. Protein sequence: CASSQDLNSPLHF.

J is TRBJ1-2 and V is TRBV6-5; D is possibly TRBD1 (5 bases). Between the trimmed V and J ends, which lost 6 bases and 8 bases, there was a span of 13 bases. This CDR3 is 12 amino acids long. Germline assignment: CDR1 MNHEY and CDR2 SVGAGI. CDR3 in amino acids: CASSGTAQGYTF. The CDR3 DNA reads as TGTGCCAGCAGCGGGACTGCCCAAGGCTACACCTTC.

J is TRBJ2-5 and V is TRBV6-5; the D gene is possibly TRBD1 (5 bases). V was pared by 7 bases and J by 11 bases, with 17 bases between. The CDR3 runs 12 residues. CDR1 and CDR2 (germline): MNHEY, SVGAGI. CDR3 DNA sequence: TGTGCCAGCACCGACAGACTGGGTCGTCAGTACTTC. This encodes CASTDRLGRQYF.

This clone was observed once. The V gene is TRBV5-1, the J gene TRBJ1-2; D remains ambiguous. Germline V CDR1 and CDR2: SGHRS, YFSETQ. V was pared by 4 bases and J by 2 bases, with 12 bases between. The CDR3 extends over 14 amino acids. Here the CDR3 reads CASSPSGGNYGYTF. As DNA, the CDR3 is TGCGCCAGCAGCCCCTCCGGAGGGAACTATGGCTACACCTTC.

The CDR3 nucleotides read TGTGCCAGCGCCAGACAACAGTCAGAGATTCAGTACTTC. Amino acids: CASARQQSEIQYF. The rearrangement uses TRBV5-6 and TRBJ2-4; D not certain. V was pared by 7 bases and J by 10 bases, with 18 bases between. CDR1 and CDR2 from the germline V gene are SGHDT and YYEEEE. CDR3 length: 13 residues.

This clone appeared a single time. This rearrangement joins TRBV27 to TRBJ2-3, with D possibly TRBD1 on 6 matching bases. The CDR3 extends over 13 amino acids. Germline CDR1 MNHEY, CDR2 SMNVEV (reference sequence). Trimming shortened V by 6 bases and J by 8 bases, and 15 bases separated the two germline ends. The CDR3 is CASSPRQGITQYF. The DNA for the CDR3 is TGTGCCAGCAGCCCGAGGCAGGGGATTACGCAGTATTTT.

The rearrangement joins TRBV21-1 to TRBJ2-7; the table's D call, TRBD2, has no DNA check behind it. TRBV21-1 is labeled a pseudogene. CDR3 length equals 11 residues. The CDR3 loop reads CARVVLYEQYV. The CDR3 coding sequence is TGTGCCAGAGTGGTTCTATACGAGCAGTACGTC.

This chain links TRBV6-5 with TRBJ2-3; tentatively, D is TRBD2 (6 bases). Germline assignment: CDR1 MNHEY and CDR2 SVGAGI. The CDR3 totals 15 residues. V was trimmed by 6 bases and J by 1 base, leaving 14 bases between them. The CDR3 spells CASRLGASGTDTQYF. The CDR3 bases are TGTGCCAGCAGACTAGGGGCTAGCGGCACAGATACGCAGTATTTT.

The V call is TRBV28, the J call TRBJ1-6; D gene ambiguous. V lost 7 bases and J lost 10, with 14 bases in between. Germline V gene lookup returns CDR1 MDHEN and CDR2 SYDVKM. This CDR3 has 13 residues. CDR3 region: CASTPRGSSPLHF. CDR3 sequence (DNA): TGTGCCAGCACCCCGCGAGGGAGCTCACCCCTCCACTTT.

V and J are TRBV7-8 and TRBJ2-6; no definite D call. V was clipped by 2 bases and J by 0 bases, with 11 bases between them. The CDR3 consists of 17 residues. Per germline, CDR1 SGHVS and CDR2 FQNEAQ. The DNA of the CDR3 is TGTGCCAGCAGCTTATGGGTGACAAGCTCTGGGGCCAACGTCCTGACTTTC. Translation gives CASSLWVTSSGANVLTF.

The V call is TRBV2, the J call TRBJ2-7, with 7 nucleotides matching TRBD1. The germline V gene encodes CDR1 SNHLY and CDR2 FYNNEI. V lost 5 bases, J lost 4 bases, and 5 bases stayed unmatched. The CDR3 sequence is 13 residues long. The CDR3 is CASSYPQGYEQYV. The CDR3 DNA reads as TGTGCCAGCAGTTACCCACAGGGGTACGAGCAGTACGTC.

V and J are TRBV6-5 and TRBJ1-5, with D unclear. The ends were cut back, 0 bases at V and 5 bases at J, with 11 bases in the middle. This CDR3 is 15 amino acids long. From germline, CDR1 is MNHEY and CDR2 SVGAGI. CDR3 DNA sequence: TGTGCCAGCAGTTACTCGAGTACAGCTGATCAGCCCCAGCATTTT. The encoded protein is CASSYSSTADQPQHF.

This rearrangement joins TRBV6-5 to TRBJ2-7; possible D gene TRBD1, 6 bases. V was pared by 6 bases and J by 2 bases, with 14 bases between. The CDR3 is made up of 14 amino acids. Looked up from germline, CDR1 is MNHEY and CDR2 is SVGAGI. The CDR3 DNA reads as TGTGCCAGCAGGAAGCGGACAGAGACCTACGAGCAGTACTTC. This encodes CASRKRTETYEQYF.

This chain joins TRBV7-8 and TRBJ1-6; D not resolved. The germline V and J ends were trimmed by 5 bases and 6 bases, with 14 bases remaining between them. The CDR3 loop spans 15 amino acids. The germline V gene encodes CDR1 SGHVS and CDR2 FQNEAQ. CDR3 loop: CASSPVQASNSPLHF. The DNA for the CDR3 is TGTGCCAGCAGCCCCGTGCAGGCGAGTAATTCACCCCTCCACTTT.

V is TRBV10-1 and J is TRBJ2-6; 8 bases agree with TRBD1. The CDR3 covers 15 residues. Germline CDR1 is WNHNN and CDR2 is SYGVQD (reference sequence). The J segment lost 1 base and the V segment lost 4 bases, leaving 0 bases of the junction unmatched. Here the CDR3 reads CASSGTGSGANVLTF. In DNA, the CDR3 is TGCGCCAGCAGTGGGACAGGGTCTGGGGCCAACGTCCTGACTTTC.

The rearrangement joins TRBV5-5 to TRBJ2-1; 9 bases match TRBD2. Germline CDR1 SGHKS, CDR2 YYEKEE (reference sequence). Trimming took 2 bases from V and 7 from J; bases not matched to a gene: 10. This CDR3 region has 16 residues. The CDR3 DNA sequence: TGTGCCAGCAGCTTTTCAACGGGCGGGAGGGTGAATGAGCAGTTCTTC. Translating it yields CASSFSTGGRVNEQFF.